This entry features one T cell receptor beta chain sequence. No antigen is known for it. Nothing much larger sits one base from this clone, and base qualities are not available. The library was built by means of RT-PCR. Sequencing used an Illumina HiSeq 2500. Clones were called with MiXCR by TCRdb after fastp trimmed the public reads at Q25, and only in-frame beta chains were retained. One record per CDR3 amino acid sequence lists the most common genes and DNA. The sample has hundreds of thousands of distinct CDR3 sequences on record, 15% to 19% of them singletons. The top ten hold approximately 10% of the sample. Measured from the cysteine to the phenylalanine, the CDR3 is 16 residues long. Only the CDR3 portion is preserved as DNA: 48 bases, with reading frame beginning at the first base. V trim: 1 base; J trim: 3 bases; unmatched bases: 5. The germline V gene encodes CDR1 LNHNV and CDR2 YYDKDF (reference sequence).

The sample originates from a study of response to subunit inactivated influenza vaccine (dated by TCRdb to between 2017 and 2018). A note on the overall study: Deep quantitative T cell receptor repertoire profiling was used in the study to track responses to a trivalent subunit inactivated influenza vaccine.

Points the paper makes about the study in general: The authors suggested that each seasonal influenza vaccination may recruit only a limited number of new T cells.

This specimen was PBMCs from blood, taken approximately 12 days after vaccination. The receptor was isolated from a man between 45 and 60 years old who received an inactivated influenza vaccine. Donor details come from another sample of the same person, matched by shared clones. The rearranged chain carries TRBV15 and TRBJ2-7; 11 nucleotides in the junction match TRBD1. Here is the DNA: TGTGCCACCAGCAGAGGGGCCGGGACAGGGGGCTACGAGCAGTACTTC. Its amino acids are CATSRGAGTGGYEQYF.